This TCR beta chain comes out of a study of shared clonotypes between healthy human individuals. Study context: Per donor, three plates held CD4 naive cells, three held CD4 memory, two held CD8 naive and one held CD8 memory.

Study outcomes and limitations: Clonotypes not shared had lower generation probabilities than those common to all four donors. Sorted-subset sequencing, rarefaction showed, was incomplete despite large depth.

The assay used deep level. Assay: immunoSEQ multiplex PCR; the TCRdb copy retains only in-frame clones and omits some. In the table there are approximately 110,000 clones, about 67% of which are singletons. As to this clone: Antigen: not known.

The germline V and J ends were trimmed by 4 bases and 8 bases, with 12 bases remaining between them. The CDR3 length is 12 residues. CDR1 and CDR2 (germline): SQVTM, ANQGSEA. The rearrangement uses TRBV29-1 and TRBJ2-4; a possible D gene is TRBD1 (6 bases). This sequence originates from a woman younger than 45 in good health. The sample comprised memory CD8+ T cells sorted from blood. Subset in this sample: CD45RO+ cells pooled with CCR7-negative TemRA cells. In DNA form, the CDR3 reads TGCAGCGTTGGGGGGCTAACGGACATTCAGTACTTC. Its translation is CSVGGLTDIQYF.